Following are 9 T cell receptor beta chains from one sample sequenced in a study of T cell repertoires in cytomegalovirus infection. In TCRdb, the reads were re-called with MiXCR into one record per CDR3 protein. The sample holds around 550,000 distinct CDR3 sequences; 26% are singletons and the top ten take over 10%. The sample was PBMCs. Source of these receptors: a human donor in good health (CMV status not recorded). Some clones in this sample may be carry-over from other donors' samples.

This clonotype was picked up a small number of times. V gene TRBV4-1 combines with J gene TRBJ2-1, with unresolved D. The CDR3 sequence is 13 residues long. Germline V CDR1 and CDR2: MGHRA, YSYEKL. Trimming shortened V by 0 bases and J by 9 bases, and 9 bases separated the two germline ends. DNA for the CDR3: TGCGCCAGCAGCCAAGACGGCGTCCGTGAGCAGTTCTTC. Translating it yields CASSQDGVREQFF.

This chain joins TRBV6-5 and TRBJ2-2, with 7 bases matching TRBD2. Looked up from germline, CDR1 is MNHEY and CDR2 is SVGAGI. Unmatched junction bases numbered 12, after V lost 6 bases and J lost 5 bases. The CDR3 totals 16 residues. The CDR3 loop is CASSTRGGVSTGELFF. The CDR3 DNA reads TGTGCCAGCAGCACGAGGGGAGGGGTTTCAACCGGGGAGCTGTTTTTT.

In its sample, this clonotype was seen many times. CDR3 nucleotides: TGTGCCAGCAGCATACGTAGTGGGGACACTGAAGCTTTCTTT. This translates into CASSIRSGDTEAFF. The J gene is TRBJ1-1, the V gene TRBV7-9; D is unclear. Germline CDR1 reads SEHNR; CDR2 reads FQNEAQ (reference sequence). The V gene lost 5 bases and the J gene lost 3 bases, with 13 bases spanning the gap. The CDR3 runs 14 residues.

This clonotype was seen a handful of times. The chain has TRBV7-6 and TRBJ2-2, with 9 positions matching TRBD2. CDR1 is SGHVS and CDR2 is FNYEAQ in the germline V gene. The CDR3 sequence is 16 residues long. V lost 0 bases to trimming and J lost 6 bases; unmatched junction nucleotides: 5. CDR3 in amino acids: CASSLATAGGPGELFF. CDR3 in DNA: TGTGCCAGCAGCTTAGCAACGGCGGGAGGGCCCGGGGAGCTGTTTTTT.

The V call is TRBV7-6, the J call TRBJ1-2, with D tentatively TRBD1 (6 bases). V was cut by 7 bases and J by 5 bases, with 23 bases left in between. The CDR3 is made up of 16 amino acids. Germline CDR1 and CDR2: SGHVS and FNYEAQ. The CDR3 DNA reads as TGTGCCAGCAACGGGGACACCACACCGCGAACTTATGGCTACACCTTC. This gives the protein CASNGDTTPRTYGYTF.

CDR3 DNA sequence: TGCAGTGCGGGGGAGGGGGTGAACACTGAAGCTTTCTTT. It translates to CSAGEGVNTEAFF. The rearrangement links TRBV20-1 to TRBJ1-1; D is perhaps TRBD1 (6 bases). Trimming removed 6 bases from V and 0 bases from J, with 11 bases in between. Germline V lookup: CDR1 DFQATT, CDR2 SNEGSKA (reference sequence). The CDR3 sequence is 13 residues long.

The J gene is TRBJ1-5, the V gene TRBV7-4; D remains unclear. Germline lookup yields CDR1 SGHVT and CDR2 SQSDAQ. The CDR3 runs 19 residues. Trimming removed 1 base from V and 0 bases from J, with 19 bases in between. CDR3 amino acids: CASSLVVGASDYSNQPQHF. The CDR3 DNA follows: TGTGCCAGCAGCTTAGTGGTGGGTGCATCGGATTATAGCAATCAGCCCCAGCATTTT.

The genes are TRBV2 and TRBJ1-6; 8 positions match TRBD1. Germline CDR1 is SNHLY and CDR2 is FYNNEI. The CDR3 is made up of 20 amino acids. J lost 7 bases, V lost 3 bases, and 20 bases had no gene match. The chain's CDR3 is CASSDHRGQGTVASNSPLHF. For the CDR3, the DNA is TGTGCCAGCAGTGACCATCGAGGACAGGGAACCGTGGCTTCCAATTCACCCCTCCACTTT.

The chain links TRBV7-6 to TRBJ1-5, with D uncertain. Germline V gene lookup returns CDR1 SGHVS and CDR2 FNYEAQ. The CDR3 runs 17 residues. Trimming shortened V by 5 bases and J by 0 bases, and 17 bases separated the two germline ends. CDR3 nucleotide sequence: TGTGCCAGCAGCCGAGATGCGTGGCCTTATAGCAATCAGCCCCAGCATTTT. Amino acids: CASSRDAWPYSNQPQHF.